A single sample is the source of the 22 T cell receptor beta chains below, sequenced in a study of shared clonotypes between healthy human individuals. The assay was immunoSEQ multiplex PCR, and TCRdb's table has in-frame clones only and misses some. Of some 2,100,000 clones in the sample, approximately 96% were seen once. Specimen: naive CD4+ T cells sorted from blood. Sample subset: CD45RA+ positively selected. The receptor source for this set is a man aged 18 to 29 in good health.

CDR3 sequence reads: CASSVLGGGDSPLHF. The DNA of the CDR3 is TGTGCCAGCAGCGTCCTAGGTGGAGGGGATTCACCCCTCCACTTT. The chain has TRBV7-2 and TRBJ1-6; D possibly corresponds to TRBD1 (5 bases). Trimming cost V 5 bases and J 8 bases, with 16 bases left between them. The CDR3 covers 15 residues. Germline V lookup: CDR1 SGHTA, CDR2 FQGNSA.

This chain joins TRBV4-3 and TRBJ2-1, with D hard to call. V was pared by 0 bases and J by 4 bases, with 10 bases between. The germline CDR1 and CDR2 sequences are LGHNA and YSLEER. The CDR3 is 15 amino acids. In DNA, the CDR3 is TGCGCCAGCAGCCAAGAGTCGGGCGATTACAATGAGCAGTTCTTC. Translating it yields CASSQESGDYNEQFF.

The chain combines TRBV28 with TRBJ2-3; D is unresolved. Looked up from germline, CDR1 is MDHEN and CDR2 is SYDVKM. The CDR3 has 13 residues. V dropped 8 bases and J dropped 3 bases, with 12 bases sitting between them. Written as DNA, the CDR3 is TGTGCCAGCTATCCGAATCCGACAGATACGCAGTATTTT. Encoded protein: CASYPNPTDTQYF.

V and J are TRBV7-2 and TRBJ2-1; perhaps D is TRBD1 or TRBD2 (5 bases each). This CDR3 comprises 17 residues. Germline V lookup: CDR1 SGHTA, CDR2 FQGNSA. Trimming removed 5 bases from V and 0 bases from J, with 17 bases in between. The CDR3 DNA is TGTGCCAGCAGCCCACCCTCGGGTGGGGGCTCCTACAATGAGCAGTTCTTC. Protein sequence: CASSPPSGGGSYNEQFF. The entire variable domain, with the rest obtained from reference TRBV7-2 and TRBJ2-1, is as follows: GAGVSQSPSNKVTEKGKDVELRCDPISGHTALYWYRQSLGQGLEFLIYFQGNSAPDKSGLPSDRFSAERTGGSVSTLTIQRTQQEDSAVYLCASSPPSGGGSYNEQFFGPGTRLTVL.

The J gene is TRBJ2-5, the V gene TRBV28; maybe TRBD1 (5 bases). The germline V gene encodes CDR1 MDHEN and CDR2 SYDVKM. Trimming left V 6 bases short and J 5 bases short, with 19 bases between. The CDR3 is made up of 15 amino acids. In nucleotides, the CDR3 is TGTGCCAGCAGCCCGACAGTAGCAGGGCGGGAGACCCAGTACTTC. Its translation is CASSPTVAGRETQYF.

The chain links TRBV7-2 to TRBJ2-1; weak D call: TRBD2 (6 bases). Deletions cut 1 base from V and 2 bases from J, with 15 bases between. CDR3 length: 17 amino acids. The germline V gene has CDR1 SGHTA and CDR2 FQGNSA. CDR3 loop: CASSLVGTSTPYNEQFF. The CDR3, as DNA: TGTGCCAGCAGCTTAGTGGGAACTAGCACCCCCTACAATGAGCAGTTCTTC.

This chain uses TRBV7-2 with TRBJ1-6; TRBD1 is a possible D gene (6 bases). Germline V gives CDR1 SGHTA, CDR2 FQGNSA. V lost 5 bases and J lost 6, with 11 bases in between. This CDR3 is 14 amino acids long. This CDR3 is CASSQGGSNSPLHF. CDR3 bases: TGTGCCAGCAGCCAAGGGGGGAGTAATTCACCCCTCCACTTT.

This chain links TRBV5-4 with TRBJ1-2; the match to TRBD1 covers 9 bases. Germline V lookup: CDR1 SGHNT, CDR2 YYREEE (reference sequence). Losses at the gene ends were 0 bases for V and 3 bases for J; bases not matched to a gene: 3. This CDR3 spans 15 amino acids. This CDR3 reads CASSLEQGADYGYTF. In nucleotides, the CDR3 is TGTGCCAGCAGCTTGGAACAGGGGGCGGACTATGGCTACACCTTC.

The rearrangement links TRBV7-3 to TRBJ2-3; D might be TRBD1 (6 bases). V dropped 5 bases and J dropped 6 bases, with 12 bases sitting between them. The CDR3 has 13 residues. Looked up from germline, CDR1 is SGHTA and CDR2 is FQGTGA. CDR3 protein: CASSETGPDTQYF. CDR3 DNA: TGTGCCAGCAGCGAGACAGGTCCCGATACGCAGTATTTT.

In nucleotides, the CDR3 is TGTGCCATCGTGTCCTCTGGAAACACCATATATTTT. Its protein is CAIVSSGNTIYF. The V call is TRBV10-3, the J call TRBJ1-3, with unresolved D. Germline assignment: CDR1 ENHRY and CDR2 SYGVKD. The CDR3 totals 12 residues. Trimming took off 8 bases at V and 0 bases at J, with 5 bases between the two ends.

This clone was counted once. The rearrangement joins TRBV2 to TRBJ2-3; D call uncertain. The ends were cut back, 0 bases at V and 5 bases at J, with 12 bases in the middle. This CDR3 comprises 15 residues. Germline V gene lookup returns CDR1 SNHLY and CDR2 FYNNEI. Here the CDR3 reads CASSEASSIRDTQYF. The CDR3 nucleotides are TGTGCCAGCAGTGAAGCTTCCTCTATTCGAGATACGCAGTATTTT.

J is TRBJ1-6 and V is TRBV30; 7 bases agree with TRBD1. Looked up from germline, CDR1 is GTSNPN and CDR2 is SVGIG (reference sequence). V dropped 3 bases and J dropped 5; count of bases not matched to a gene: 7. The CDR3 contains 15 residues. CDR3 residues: CAWRGGDSNNSPLHF. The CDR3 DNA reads TGTGCCTGGAGGGGGGGGGACAGCAATAATTCACCCCTCCACTTT.

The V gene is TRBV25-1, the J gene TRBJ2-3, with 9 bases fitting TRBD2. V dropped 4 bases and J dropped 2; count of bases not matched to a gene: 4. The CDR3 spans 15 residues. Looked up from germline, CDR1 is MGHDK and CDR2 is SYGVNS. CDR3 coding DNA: TGTGCCAGCAGTGTTAGCGGGGGACCCACAGATACGCAGTATTTT. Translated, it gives CASSVSGGPTDTQYF.

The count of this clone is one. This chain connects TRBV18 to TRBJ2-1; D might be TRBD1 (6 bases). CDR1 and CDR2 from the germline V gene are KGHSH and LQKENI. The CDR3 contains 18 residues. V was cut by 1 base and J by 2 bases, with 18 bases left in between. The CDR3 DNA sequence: TGTGCCAGCTCACCACTCAAAGCCACAGGGTCCACCTACAATGAGCAGTTCTTC. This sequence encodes CASSPLKATGSTYNEQFF.

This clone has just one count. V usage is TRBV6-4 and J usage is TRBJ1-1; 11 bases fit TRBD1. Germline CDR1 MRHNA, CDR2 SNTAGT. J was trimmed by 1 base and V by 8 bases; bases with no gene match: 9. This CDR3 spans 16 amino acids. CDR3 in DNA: TGTGCCAGCTCCCCCGGGGACAGGGGGGAGAACACTGAAGCTTTCTTT. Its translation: CASSPGDRGENTEAFF.

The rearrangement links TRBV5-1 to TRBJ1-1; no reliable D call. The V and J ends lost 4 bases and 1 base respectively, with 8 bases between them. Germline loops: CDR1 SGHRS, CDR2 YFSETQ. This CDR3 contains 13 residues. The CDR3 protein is CASSPVPNTEAFF. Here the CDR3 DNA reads TGCGCCAGCAGCCCGGTCCCGAACACTGAAGCTTTCTTT.

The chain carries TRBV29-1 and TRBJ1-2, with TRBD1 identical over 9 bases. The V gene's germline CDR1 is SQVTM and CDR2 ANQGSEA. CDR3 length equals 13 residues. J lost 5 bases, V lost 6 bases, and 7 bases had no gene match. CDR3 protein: CSVSDRGQYGYTF. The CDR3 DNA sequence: TGCAGCGTCTCGGACAGGGGCCAATATGGCTACACCTTC.

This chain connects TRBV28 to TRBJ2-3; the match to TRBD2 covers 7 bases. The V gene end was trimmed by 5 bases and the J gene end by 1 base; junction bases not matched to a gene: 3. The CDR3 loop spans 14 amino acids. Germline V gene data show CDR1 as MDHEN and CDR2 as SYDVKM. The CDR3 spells CASSRTSGTDTQYF. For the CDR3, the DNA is TGTGCCAGCAGTCGGACTAGTGGCACAGATACGCAGTATTTT.

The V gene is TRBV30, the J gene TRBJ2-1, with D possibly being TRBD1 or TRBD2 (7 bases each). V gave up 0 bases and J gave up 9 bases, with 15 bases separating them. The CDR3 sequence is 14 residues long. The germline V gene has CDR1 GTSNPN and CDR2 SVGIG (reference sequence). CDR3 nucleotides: TGTGCCTGGAGTGTCTCAGGGGGGGTCGGTGAGCAGTTCTTC. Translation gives CAWSVSGGVGEQFF.

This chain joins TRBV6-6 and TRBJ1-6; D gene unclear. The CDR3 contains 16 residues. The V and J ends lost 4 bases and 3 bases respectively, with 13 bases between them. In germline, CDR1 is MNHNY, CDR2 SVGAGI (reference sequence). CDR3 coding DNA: TGTGCCAGCAGTTTATCTCAACCGGACTATAATTCACCCCTCCACTTT. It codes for CASSLSQPDYNSPLHF.

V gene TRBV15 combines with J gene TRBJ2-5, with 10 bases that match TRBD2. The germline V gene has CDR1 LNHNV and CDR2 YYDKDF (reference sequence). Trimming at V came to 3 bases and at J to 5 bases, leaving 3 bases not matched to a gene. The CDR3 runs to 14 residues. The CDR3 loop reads CATSSQREGETQYF. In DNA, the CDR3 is TGTGCCACCAGCAGTCAGCGGGAGGGGGAGACCCAGTACTTC.

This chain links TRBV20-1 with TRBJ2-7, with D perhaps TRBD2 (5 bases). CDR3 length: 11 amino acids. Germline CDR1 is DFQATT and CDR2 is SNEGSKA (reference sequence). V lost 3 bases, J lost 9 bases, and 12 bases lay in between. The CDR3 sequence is CSARDSRVQYF. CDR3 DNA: TGCAGTGCTAGGGACTCCCGCGTGCAGTACTTC.